These 25 T cell receptor beta chains share one sample of origin, sequenced in a study of shared clonotypes between healthy human individuals. TCRdb's copy holds only in-frame clones and misses some; the assay was immunoSEQ multiplex PCR. The data contain over 95,000 clones, around 47% of them seen just once; the ten biggest clones take up roughly 16%. Sequencing was performed on PBMCs. These receptors came from a woman between 35 and 50 years old in good health. Some clones in this sample may be carry-over from other donors' samples.

The V call is TRBV9, the J call TRBJ2-2, with D uncertain. Trimming removed 3 bases from V and 3 bases from J, with 12 bases in between. This CDR3 has 15 residues. CDR1 is SGDLS and CDR2 is YYNGEE in the germline V gene. The CDR3 loop reads CASSARMEHTGELFF. In DNA form, the CDR3 reads TGTGCCAGCAGCGCCAGGATGGAACACACCGGGGAGCTGTTTTTT. The full variable domain, rest sourced from reference TRBV9 and TRBJ2-2, is DSGVTQTPKHLITATGQRVTLRCSPRSGDLSVYWYQQSLDQGLQFLIQYYNGEERAKGNILERFSAQQFPDLHSELNLSSLELGDSALYFCASSARMEHTGELFFGEGSRLTVL.

As concerns this clone: With only one base between it and a far larger clone, this is likely a read error. The chain carries TRBV7-9 and TRBJ1-5; D unclear. With 1 base removed from V and 0 bases from J, the gap between germline ends came to 4 bases. The length of the CDR3 is 14 residues. The germline V gene encodes CDR1 SEHNR and CDR2 FQNEAQ (reference sequence). The CDR3, as DNA: TGTGCCAGCAGCTTAGAACATAGCAATCAGCCCCAGCATTTT. The encoded protein is CASSLEHSNQPQHF.

The chain carries TRBV10-2 and TRBJ2-5; 7 bases agree with TRBD1. The germline V gene encodes CDR1 WSHSY and CDR2 SAAADI. The CDR3 sequence is 14 residues long. V was clipped by 4 bases and J by 2 bases; unmatched bases: 4. The CDR3 is CASSVQGQQETQYF. CDR3 DNA: TGCGCCAGCAGTGTTCAGGGACAGCAAGAGACCCAGTACTTC.

This clone was detected many times. The chain joins TRBV25-1 to TRBJ2-3, with D unclear. The CDR3 spans 11 residues. CDR1 is MGHDK and CDR2 is SYGVNS in the germline V gene. V gave up 4 bases and J gave up 6 bases, with 5 bases separating them. The CDR3 region has the DNA TGTGCCAGCAGTGTCGGGGATACGCAGTATTTT. Encoded protein: CASSVGDTQYF.

This clone was counted many times. The chain has TRBV7-8 and TRBJ2-2; 11 bases match TRBD2. The V segment lost 5 bases and the J segment 9 bases; nucleotides outside the gene matches: 8. In germline, CDR1 is SGHVS, CDR2 FQNEAQ. This CDR3 spans 15 amino acids. The CDR3 DNA reads as TGTGCCAGCAGCGCCGGGGGACTAGCGGCTTGGGAGCTGTTTTTT. The encoded protein is CASSAGGLAAWELFF.

This clone was detected only a few times. Other DNA variants within this sample encode the same CDR3. Here the CDR3 reads CASSLGTGHTDEQYF. The CDR3 bases are TGTGCCAGCAGTTTAGGGACAGGACATACGGACGAGCAGTACTTC. V gene TRBV27 combines with J gene TRBJ2-7, with TRBD1 matching over 8 bases. Germline V CDR1 and CDR2: MNHEY, SMNVEV (reference sequence). V lost 2 bases, J lost 5 bases, and 8 bases stayed unmatched. The CDR3 sequence is 15 residues long.

This clone was detected only a few times. The CDR3 here is CSVLRDREKLFF. The DNA of the CDR3 is TGCAGCGTTTTGAGGGATCGTGAAAAACTGTTTTTT. The chain is built from TRBV29-1 and TRBJ1-4; D gene ambiguous. Trimming left V 5 bases short and J 7 bases short, with 11 bases between. The germline gives CDR1 SQVTM, CDR2 ANQGSEA. CDR3 size: 12 residues.

This clone came up a few times. The V call is TRBV19, the J call TRBJ2-6; D is unresolved. This CDR3 contains 15 residues. V was pared by 10 bases and J by 0 bases, with 13 bases between. CDR1 and CDR2 from the germline V gene are LNHDA and SQIVND (reference sequence). CDR3 DNA sequence: TGTGCCACAGAGGCAGGCCCCTCTGGGGCCAACGTCCTGACTTTC. This gives the protein CATEAGPSGANVLTF. The variable domain in full, completed from reference TRBV19 and TRBJ2-6, reads DGGITQSPKYLFRKEGQNVTLSCEQNLNHDAMYWYRQDPGQGLRLIYYSQIVNDFQKGDIAEGYSVSREKKESFPLTVTSAQKNPTAFYLCATEAGPSGANVLTFGAGSRLTVL.

Concerning this clone itself: One base away lies a much larger clone, so this may be a sequencing read error. V gene TRBV2 combines with J gene TRBJ2-5; TRBD2 matches at 9 bases. This CDR3 comprises 15 residues. CDR1 and CDR2 from the germline V gene are SNHLY and FYNNEI. The CDR3 here is CACRETSGYQETQYF. The CDR3 region has the DNA TGTGCCTGCAGGGAGACTAGCGGTTACCAAGAGACCCAGTACTTC.

For this clone: At one of its ends the junction is not consistent with the germline gene, which may arise from a read error. This rearrangement joins TRBV29-1 to TRBJ1-5; D might be TRBD1 (6 bases). The CDR3 loop spans 12 amino acids. The V gene's germline CDR1 is SQVTM and CDR2 ANQGSEA. As DNA, the CDR3 is TGCAGCGTCGGACAGCTAGATCAACCCCAGCATTTT. Its protein is CSVGQLDQPQHF.

The chain recombines TRBV28 with TRBJ2-7; 7 bases match TRBD1. CDR1 is MDHEN and CDR2 is SYDVKM in the germline V gene. This CDR3 is 14 amino acids long. The junction had 9 bases not matched to a gene; V was cut back by 7 bases and J by 3 bases. The DNA for the CDR3 is TGTGCCAGCATTGGGGGACAGACAGACTACGAGCAGTACTTC. It codes for CASIGGQTDYEQYF.

This clone was recorded many times. The V and J genes are TRBV5-8 and TRBJ2-1; TRBD2 agrees at 7 bases. This CDR3 has 14 residues. Losses at the gene ends were 6 bases for V and 6 bases for J; bases not matched to a gene: 9. Germline V gives CDR1 SGHTS, CDR2 YDEGEE. The CDR3 here is CASTLREGFNEQFF. The DNA of the CDR3 is TGTGCCAGCACCCTGAGGGAGGGCTTCAATGAGCAGTTCTTC. The full variable domain, its missing parts supplied by reference TRBV5-8 and TRBJ2-1, is EAGVTQSPTHLIKTRGQQATLRCSPISGHTSVYWYQQALGLGLQFLLWYDEGEERNRGNFPPRFSGRQFPNYSSELNVNALELEDSALYLCASTLREGFNEQFFGPGTRLTVL.

This clone was recorded many times. V usage is TRBV6-1 and J usage is TRBJ1-5, with no clear D. CDR1 and CDR2 from the germline V gene are MNHNS and SASEGT. Trimming left V 3 bases short and J 5 bases short, with 11 bases between. This CDR3 spans 14 amino acids. In DNA, the CDR3 is TGTGCCAGCAGTGATTGGCCCCGAGATCAGCCCCAGCATTTT. Amino acids: CASSDWPRDQPQHF.

V gene TRBV27 combines with J gene TRBJ2-5; no clear D. The J call may be wrong; the DNA end is better matched by TRBJ2-7. The germline gives CDR1 MNHEY, CDR2 SMNVEV (reference sequence). The CDR3 length is 13 residues. The CDR3 reads CASSLSRLSEQYF. CDR3 nucleotide sequence: TGTGCCAGCAGTTTGTCGAGGTTAAGCGAGCAGTACTTC.

Written as DNA, the CDR3 is TGCAGCGTCGGGAATTCCTACGAGCAGTACTTC. It translates to CSVGNSYEQYF. V gene TRBV29-1 combines with J gene TRBJ2-7, with TRBD2 as a possible D gene (5 bases). Trimming left V 6 bases short and J 1 base short, with 7 bases between. From germline, CDR1 is SQVTM and CDR2 ANQGSEA. The CDR3 consists of 11 residues.

The rearrangement joins TRBV5-6 to TRBJ2-2; no firm D call. This CDR3 has 13 amino acids. Trimming took off 6 bases at V and 3 bases at J, with 9 bases between the two ends. Germline V lookup: CDR1 SGHDT, CDR2 YYEEEE. CDR3 bases: TGTGCCAGCAAAAGACCGTACACCGGGGAGCTGTTTTTT. Its protein product is CASKRPYTGELFF. Supplemented by reference TRBV5-6 and TRBJ2-2, the full variable domain reads DAGVTQSPTHLIKTRGQQVTLRCSPKSGHDTVSWYQQALGQGPQFIFQYYEEEERQRGNFPDRFSGHQFPNYSSELNVNALLLGDSALYLCASKRPYTGELFFGEGSRLTVL.

Details on this clone: A read error is the likely source, as a far larger clone sits one nucleotide away. The V and J genes are TRBV29-1 and TRBJ2-7; weak D call: TRBD2 (5 bases). Per germline, CDR1 SQVTM and CDR2 ANQGSEA. V was trimmed by 7 bases and J by 1 base, leaving 11 bases between them. The CDR3 sequence is 12 residues long. The CDR3 nucleotides are TGCAGCGCTGAGGGCGGTTCCTACGAGCAGTACTTC. It yields the protein CSAEGGSYEQYF.

The V call is TRBV4-3, the J call TRBJ2-7; D is possibly TRBD2 (5 bases). V lost 1 base and J lost 2, with 15 bases in between. This CDR3 has 16 residues. Looked up from germline, CDR1 is LGHNA and CDR2 is YSLEER. The CDR3 nucleotides are TGCGCCAGCAGCCAAGTAAGCGGCTCCCCCCCCTACGAGCAGTACTTC. It codes for CASSQVSGSPPYEQYF.

This chain links TRBV10-3 with TRBJ1-5, with D unresolved. CDR3 length: 13 amino acids. The germline V gene encodes CDR1 ENHRY and CDR2 SYGVKD. With 4 bases removed from V and 0 bases from J, the gap between germline ends came to 4 bases. CDR3: CAISAASNQPQHF. The CDR3 DNA is TGTGCCATCAGTGCAGCTAGCAATCAGCCCCAGCATTTT.

On this clone itself: Only one base separates this from a far larger clonotype, so it likely reflects a read error. The V and J genes are TRBV28 and TRBJ2-7; TRBD2 agrees at 10 bases. The CDR3 totals 14 residues. Germline CDR1 reads MDHEN; CDR2 reads SYDVKM. CDR3 sequence (DNA): TGTGCCAGCAGGCGACTAGCGGGCGGCTACGAGCTGTACTTC. Protein: CASRRLAGGYELYF.

This clone has more than one count but fewer than ten. CDR3: CASSYQGQGQYGYTF. The CDR3 nucleotides are TGTGCCAGCAGTTATCAAGGACAGGGCCAATATGGCTACACCTTC. The chain is built from TRBV6-5 and TRBJ1-2, with 8 bases lining up with TRBD1. Losses at the gene ends were 3 bases for V and 5 bases for J; bases not matched to a gene: 8. This CDR3 is built from 15 residues. Germline V gene data show CDR1 as MNHEY and CDR2 as SVGAGI.

The chain uses TRBV30 and TRBJ1-4; D is unclear. The CDR3 contains 15 residues. V shed 1 base and J shed 5 bases, with 14 bases lying between them. The germline V gene has CDR1 GTSNPN and CDR2 SVGIG (reference sequence). Here the CDR3 reads CAWSAGRDQNEKLFF. In DNA, the CDR3 is TGTGCCTGGAGTGCGGGCCGGGATCAAAATGAAAAACTGTTTTTT.

The chain links TRBV2 to TRBJ2-3; TRBD1 agrees at 8 bases. The CDR3 consists of 15 residues. Per the germline V gene, CDR1 is SNHLY and CDR2 is FYNNEI. The ends lost 6 bases at V and 2 bases at J; junction bases unmatched: 7. The DNA of the CDR3 is TGTGCCAGCAGGTCCAGGGGGCTCCTCACAGATACGCAGTATTTT. Protein sequence: CASRSRGLLTDTQYF.

This chain joins TRBV10-2 and TRBJ2-1, with D possibly matching TRBD2 (6 bases). The CDR3 is made up of 14 amino acids. Trimming cost V 4 bases and J 8 bases, with 15 bases left between them. Germline V CDR1 and CDR2: WSHSY, SAAADI. In DNA, the CDR3 is TGCGCCAGCAGTGTGTTAGGAGGGCGGGATGAGCAGTTCTTC. This codes for CASSVLGGRDEQFF.

This clone was counted ten times or more. This sequence joins TRBV30 and TRBJ1-6; possible D gene TRBD1, 6 bases. The CDR3 is 16 residues long. Germline assignment: CDR1 GTSNPN and CDR2 SVGIG (reference sequence). The germline V and J ends were trimmed by 3 bases and 2 bases, with 14 bases remaining between them. CDR3 sequence reads: CAWREQGFTYNSPLHF. The DNA of the CDR3 is TGTGCCTGGAGGGAACAGGGATTCACCTATAATTCACCCCTCCACTTT.